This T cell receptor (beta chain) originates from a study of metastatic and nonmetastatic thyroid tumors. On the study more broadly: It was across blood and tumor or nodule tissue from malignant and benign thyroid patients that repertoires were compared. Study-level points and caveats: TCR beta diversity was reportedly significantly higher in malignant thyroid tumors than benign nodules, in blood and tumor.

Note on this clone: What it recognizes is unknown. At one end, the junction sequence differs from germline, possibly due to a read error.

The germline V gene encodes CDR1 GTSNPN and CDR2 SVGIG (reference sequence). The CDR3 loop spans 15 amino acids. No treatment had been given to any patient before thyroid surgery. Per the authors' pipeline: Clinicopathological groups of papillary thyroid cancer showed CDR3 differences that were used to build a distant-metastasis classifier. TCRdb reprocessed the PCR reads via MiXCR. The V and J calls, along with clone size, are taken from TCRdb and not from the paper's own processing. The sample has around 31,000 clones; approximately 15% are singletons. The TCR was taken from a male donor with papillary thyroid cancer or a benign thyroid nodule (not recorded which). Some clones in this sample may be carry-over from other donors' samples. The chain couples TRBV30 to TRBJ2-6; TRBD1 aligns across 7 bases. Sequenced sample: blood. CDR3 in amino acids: CAWSNRGLGANVPTF. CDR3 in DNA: TGTGCCTGGAGTAACAGGGGATTGGGGGCCAACGTCCCGACTTTC.